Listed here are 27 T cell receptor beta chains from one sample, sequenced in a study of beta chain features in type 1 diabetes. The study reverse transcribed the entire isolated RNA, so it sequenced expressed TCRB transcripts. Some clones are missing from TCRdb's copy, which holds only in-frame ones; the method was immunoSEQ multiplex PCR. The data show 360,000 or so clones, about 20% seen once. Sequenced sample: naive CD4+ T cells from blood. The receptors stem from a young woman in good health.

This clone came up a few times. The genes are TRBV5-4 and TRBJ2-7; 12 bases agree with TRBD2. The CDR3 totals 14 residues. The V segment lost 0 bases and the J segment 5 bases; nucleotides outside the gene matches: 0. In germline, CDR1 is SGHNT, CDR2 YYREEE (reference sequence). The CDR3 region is CASSLGLAGDEQYF. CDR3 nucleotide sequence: TGTGCCAGCAGCTTGGGACTAGCGGGAGACGAGCAGTACTTC.

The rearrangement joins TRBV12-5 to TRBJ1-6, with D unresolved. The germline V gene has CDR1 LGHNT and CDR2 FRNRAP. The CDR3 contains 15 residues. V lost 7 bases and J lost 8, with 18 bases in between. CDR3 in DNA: TGTGCTAGTGCGGTGCGGGGTTTATCTGATTCACCCCTCCACTTT. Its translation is CASAVRGLSDSPLHF.

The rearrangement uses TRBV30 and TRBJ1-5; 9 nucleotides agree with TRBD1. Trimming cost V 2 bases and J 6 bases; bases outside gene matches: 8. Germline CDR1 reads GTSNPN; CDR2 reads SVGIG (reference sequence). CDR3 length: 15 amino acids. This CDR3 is CAWSWPGQGSQPQHF. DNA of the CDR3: TGTGCCTGGAGTTGGCCGGGACAGGGCTCTCAGCCCCAGCATTTT.

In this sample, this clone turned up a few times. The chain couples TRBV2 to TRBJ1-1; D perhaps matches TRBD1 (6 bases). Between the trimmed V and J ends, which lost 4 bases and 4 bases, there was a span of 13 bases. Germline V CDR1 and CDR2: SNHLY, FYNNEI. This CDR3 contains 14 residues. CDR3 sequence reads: CASSATGRSTEAFF. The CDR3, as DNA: TGTGCCAGCAGTGCCACAGGGAGATCCACTGAAGCTTTCTTT. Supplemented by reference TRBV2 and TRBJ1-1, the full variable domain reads EPEVTQTPSHQVTQMGQEVILRCVPISNHLYFYWYRQILGQKVEFLVSFYNNEISEKSEIFDDQFSVERPDGSNFTLKIRSTKLEDSAMYFCASSATGRSTEAFFGQGTRLTVV.

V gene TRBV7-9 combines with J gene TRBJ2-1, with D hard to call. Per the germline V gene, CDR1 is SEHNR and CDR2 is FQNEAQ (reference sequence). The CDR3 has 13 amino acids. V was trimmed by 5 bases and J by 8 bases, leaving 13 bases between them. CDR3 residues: CASSAEPHDEQFF. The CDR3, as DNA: TGTGCCAGCAGCGCAGAACCTCACGATGAGCAGTTCTTC.

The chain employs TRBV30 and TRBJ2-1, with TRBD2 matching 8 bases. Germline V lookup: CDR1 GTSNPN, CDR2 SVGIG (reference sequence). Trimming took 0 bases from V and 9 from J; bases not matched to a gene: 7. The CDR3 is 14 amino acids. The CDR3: CAWSVDSGDGEQFF. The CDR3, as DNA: TGTGCCTGGAGTGTAGATAGCGGGGACGGTGAGCAGTTCTTC. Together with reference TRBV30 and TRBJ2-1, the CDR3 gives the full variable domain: SQTIHQWPATLVQPVGSPLSLECTVEGTSNPNLYWYRQAAGRGLQLLFYSVGIGQISSEVPQNLSASRPQDRQFILSSKKLLLSDSGFYLCAWSVDSGDGEQFFGPGTRLTVL.

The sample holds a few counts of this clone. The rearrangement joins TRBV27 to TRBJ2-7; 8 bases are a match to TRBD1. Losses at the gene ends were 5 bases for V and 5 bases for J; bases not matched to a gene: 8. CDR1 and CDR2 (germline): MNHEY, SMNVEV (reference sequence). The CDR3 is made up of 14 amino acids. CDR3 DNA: TGTGCCAGCAGTCTGACGACAGGGGTCGACGAGCAGTACTTC. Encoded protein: CASSLTTGVDEQYF.

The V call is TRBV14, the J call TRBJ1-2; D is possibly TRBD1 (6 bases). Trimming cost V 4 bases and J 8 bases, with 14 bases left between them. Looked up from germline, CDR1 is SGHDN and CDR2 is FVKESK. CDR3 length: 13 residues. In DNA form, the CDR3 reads TGTGCCAGCAGCCCAAACAGGGTACGGGGCTACACCTTC. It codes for CASSPNRVRGYTF.

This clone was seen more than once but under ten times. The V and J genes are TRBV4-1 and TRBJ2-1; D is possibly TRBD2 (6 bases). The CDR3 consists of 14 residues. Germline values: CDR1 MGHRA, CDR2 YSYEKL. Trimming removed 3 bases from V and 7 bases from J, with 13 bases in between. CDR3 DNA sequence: TGCGCCAGCAGCCAGGCTGGGACTTCGAATGAGCAGTTCTTC. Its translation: CASSQAGTSNEQFF.

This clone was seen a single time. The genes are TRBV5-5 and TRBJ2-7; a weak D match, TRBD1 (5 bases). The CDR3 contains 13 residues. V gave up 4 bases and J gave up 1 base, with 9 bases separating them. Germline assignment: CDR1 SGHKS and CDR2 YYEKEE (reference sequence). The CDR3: CASSPTESYEQYF. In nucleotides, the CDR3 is TGTGCCAGCAGCCCGACAGAGTCCTACGAGCAGTACTTC.

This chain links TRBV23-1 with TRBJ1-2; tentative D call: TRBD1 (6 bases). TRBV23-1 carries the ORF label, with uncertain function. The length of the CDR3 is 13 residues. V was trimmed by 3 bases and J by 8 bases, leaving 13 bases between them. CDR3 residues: CASSQSRTAGYTF. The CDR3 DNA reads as TGCGCCAGCAGTCAGTCTCGGACAGCAGGCTACACCTTC.

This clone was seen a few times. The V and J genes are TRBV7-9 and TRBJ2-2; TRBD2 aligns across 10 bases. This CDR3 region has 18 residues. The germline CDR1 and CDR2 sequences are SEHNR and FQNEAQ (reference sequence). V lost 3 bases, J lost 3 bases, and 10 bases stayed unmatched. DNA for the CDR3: TGTGCCAGCAGCTTCCCTCTCAGCGGGAGGGCCGACACCGGGGAGCTGTTTTTT. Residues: CASSFPLSGRADTGELFF.

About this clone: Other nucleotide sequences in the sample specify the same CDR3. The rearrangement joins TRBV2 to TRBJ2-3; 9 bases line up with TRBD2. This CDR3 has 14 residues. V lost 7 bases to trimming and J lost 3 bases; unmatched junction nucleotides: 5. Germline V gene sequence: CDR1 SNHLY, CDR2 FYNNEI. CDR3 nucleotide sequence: TGTGCCAGCACCCTAGCGGGGCCTACAGATACGCAGTATTTT. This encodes CASTLAGPTDTQYF.

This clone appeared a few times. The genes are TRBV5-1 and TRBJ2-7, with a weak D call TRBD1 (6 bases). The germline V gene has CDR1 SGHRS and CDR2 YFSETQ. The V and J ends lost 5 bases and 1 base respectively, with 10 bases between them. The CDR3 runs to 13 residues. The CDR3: CASSSDRSYEQYF. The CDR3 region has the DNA TGCGCCAGCAGTTCCGACAGGTCCTACGAGCAGTACTTC.

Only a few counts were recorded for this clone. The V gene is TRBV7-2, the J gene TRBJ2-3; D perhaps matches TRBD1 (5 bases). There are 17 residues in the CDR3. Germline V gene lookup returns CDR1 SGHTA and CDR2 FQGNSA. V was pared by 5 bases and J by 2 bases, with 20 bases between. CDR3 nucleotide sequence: TGTGCCAGCAGCCTGGAAGGGGATATCCCGCCCACAGATACGCAGTATTTT. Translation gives CASSLEGDIPPTDTQYF.

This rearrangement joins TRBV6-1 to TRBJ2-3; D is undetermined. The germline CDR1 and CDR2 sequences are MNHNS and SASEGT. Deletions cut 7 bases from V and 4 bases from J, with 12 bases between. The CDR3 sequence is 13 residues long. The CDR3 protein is CASTPQVADTQYF. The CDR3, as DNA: TGTGCCAGCACTCCGCAGGTGGCAGATACGCAGTATTTT.

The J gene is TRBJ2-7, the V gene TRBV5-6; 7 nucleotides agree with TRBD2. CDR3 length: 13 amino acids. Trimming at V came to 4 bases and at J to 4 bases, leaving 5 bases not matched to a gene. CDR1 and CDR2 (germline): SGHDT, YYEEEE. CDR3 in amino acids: CASSDWGGYEQYF. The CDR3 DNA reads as TGTGCCAGCAGCGATTGGGGGGGGTACGAGCAGTACTTC.

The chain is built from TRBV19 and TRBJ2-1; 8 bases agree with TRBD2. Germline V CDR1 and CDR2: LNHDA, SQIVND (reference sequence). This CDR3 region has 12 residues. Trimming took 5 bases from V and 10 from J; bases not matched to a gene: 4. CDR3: CASSPGGYEQFF. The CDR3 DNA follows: TGTGCCAGTAGTCCGGGGGGGTACGAGCAGTTCTTC.

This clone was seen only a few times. The CDR3 DNA reads TGTGCCACCAGCAGGCCGGGACTAAGAGGCAATGAGCAGTTCTTC. Protein: CATSRPGLRGNEQFF. V is TRBV15 and J is TRBJ2-1; 7 bases align to TRBD2. Per the germline V gene, CDR1 is LNHNV and CDR2 is YYDKDF (reference sequence). The length of the CDR3 is 15 residues. Unmatched junction bases numbered 8, after V lost 3 bases and J lost 6 bases.

CDR3 in DNA: TGTGCCAGCAGTGCGGCAGGGGGTGGCTACACCTTC. Protein product: CASSAAGGGYTF. This chain connects TRBV2 to TRBJ1-2; TRBD1 agrees at 7 bases. After removal of 4 bases from V and 7 bases from J, the junction contained 3 bases not matched to a gene. The CDR3 has 12 amino acids. The V gene's germline CDR1 is SNHLY and CDR2 FYNNEI.

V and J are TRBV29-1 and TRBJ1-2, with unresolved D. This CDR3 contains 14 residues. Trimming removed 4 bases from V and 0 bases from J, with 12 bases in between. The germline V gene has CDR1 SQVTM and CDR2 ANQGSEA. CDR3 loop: CSVGGARANYGYTF. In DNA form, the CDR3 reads TGCAGCGTTGGAGGCGCGAGAGCTAACTATGGCTACACCTTC.

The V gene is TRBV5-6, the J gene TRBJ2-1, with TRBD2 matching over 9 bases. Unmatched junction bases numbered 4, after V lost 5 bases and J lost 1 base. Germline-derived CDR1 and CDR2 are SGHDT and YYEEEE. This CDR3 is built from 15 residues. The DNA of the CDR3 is TGTGCCAGCAGTCGACTAGCGGTATCCTACAATGAGCAGTTCTTC. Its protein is CASSRLAVSYNEQFF.

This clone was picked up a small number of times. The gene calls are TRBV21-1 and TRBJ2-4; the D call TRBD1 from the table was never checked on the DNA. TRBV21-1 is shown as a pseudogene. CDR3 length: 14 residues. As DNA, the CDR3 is TGTGCCACCAAGACAGGGGGCGAAGAAAACATTCAGTACTTC. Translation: CATKTGGEENIQYF.

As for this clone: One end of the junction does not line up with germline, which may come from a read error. Here the CDR3 reads CATKTGTGGIAYNSPLHF. The CDR3 region has the DNA TGTGCCACGAAAACGGGGACAGGGGGCATCGCCTACAATTCACCCCTCCACTTT. The chain links TRBV30 to TRBJ1-6; 12 bases map to TRBD1. This CDR3 is built from 18 residues. Germline loops: CDR1 GTSNPN, CDR2 SVGIG (reference sequence).

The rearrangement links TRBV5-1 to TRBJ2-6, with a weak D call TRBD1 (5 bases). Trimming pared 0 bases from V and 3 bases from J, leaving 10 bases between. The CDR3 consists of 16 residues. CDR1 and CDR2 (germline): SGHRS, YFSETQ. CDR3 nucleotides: TGCGCCAGCAGCTTGGTGGCAGGGTTTGGGGCCAACGTCCTGACTTTC. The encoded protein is CASSLVAGFGANVLTF.

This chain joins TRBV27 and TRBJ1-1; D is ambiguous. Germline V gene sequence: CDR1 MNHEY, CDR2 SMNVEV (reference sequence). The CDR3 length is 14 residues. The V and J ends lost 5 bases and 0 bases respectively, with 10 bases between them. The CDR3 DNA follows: TGTGCCAGCAGTCTCAGGTACCTGAACACTGAAGCTTTCTTT. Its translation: CASSLRYLNTEAFF.

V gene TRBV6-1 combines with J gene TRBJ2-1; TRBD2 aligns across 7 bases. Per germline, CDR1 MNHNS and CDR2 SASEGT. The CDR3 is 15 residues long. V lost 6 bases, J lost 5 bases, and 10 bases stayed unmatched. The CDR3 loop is CASRPQGGKDNEQFF. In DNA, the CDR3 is TGTGCCAGCAGACCTCAGGGAGGGAAAGACAATGAGCAGTTCTTC.